These 14 T cell receptor beta chains originate from one sample sequenced in a study of cytomegalovirus exposure and HLA in healthy donors. Only in-frame clones appear in the TCRdb table, and some are missing; sequencing was by immunoSEQ multiplex PCR. The sample lists 60,000 to 70,000 clones, about 91% occurring once. The sample consisted of PBMCs. All receptors derive from a man between 18 and 35 years old in good health and CMV-seropositive.

This chain's CDR3 is CASSLVTGDRTVNTEAFF. In DNA, the CDR3 is TGTGCCAGCAGCTTAGTGACGGGGGATCGGACGGTAAACACTGAAGCTTTCTTT. This chain uses TRBV7-8 with TRBJ1-1, with D perhaps matching TRBD1 (5 bases). V was trimmed by 1 base and J by 2 bases, leaving 20 bases between them. This CDR3 has 18 residues. Per germline, CDR1 SGHVS and CDR2 FQNEAQ.

The V call is TRBV7-6, the J call TRBJ1-1, with D hard to call. CDR3 length: 14 amino acids. Deletions cut 7 bases from V and 4 bases from J, with 16 bases between. The germline CDR1 and CDR2 sequences are SGHVS and FNYEAQ. CDR3 region: CASTSAAYLTEAFF. The DNA for the CDR3 is TGTGCCAGCACCAGTGCGGCCTACCTCACTGAAGCTTTCTTT.

This rearrangement joins TRBV25-1 to TRBJ1-2; the match to TRBD1 covers 9 bases. CDR3 size: 16 residues. J was trimmed by 3 bases and V by 5 bases; bases with no gene match: 10. Germline V CDR1 and CDR2: MGHDK, SYGVNS. This chain's CDR3 is CASSPKDRGSYYGYTF. The CDR3 coding sequence is TGTGCCAGCAGTCCGAAGGACAGGGGATCTTACTATGGCTACACCTTC.

The chain recombines TRBV27 with TRBJ2-7, with 11 bases lining up with TRBD2. Germline V gene sequence: CDR1 MNHEY, CDR2 SMNVEV (reference sequence). The CDR3 has 14 residues. Losses at the gene ends were 9 bases for V and 4 bases for J; bases not matched to a gene: 8. The CDR3 sequence: CARDFGTSGYEQYF. CDR3 nucleotide sequence: TGTGCCAGGGACTTCGGGACTAGCGGTTACGAGCAGTACTTC.

The rearrangement uses TRBV27 and TRBJ1-2; D might be TRBD1 (5 bases). The germline V and J ends were trimmed by 2 bases and 1 base, with 17 bases remaining between them. This CDR3 is built from 17 residues. Germline V gives CDR1 MNHEY, CDR2 SMNVEV (reference sequence). The CDR3 coding sequence is TGTGCCAGCAGTTTAATGTATGGGGCGACAGATAACTATGGCTACACCTTC. Protein sequence: CASSLMYGATDNYGYTF.

CDR3 nucleotides: TGTGCCAGCAGCAAAGGACAACCCAAAAACATTCAGTACTTC. As protein: CASSKGQPKNIQYF. V is TRBV28 and J is TRBJ2-4, with a weak D call TRBD1 (5 bases). The CDR3 sequence is 14 residues long. V dropped 6 bases and J dropped 2 bases, with 11 bases sitting between them. CDR1 MDHEN and CDR2 SYDVKM come from the germline V gene.

This chain joins TRBV28 and TRBJ1-1; 9 nucleotides align to TRBD1. Germline V gene lookup returns CDR1 MDHEN and CDR2 SYDVKM. The CDR3 spans 12 residues. CDR3 nucleotides: TGTGGCGCTGGACAGGGGCTAACTGAAGCTTTCTTT. This encodes CGAGQGLTEAFF.

This chain joins TRBV20-1 and TRBJ2-7; TRBD2 might be the D (5 bases). The CDR3 runs to 10 residues. The germline V gene encodes CDR1 DFQATT and CDR2 SNEGSKA (reference sequence). V was trimmed by 5 bases and J by 12 bases, leaving 14 bases between them. CDR3 sequence: CSAWSIASYF. The CDR3 DNA sequence: TGCAGTGCTTGGTCCATAGCGTCGTACTTC.

The chain is built from TRBV30 and TRBJ2-3, with D maybe TRBD2 (6 bases). The CDR3 is made up of 11 amino acids. Germline V gives CDR1 GTSNPN, CDR2 SVGIG (reference sequence). Trimming left V 2 bases short and J 6 bases short, with 6 bases between. The CDR3 here is CAWSRGDTQYF. In DNA form, the CDR3 reads TGTGCCTGGAGTCGGGGGGATACGCAGTATTTT.

The chain uses TRBV4-1 and TRBJ2-3, with D tentatively TRBD1 (6 bases). Germline CDR1 reads MGHRA; CDR2 reads YSYEKL. Trimming stripped 0 bases from V and 4 bases from J, with 14 bases between. CDR3 length equals 16 residues. CDR3 bases: TGCGCCAGCAGCCAAGAAGCCTCAGGGGCCGCAGATACGCAGTATTTT. Encoded protein: CASSQEASGAADTQYF.

Remarks on this clone: At one boundary the junction diverges from the germline segment, which might be a read error. CDR3 sequence (DNA): TGTGCTAGCAGTAAAACTAGCGGGGGGGACAATGAGCAGTTCTTC. Amino acid sequence: CASSKTSGGDNEQFF. The V call is TRBV7-7, the J call TRBJ2-1, with 13 bases lining up with TRBD2. The CDR3 has 15 residues. The V gene's germline CDR1 is SSHAT and CDR2 FNYEAQ (reference sequence).

The rearrangement links TRBV30 to TRBJ1-5, with TRBD1 matching 8 bases. The germline CDR1 and CDR2 sequences are GTSNPN and SVGIG (reference sequence). The V segment lost 0 bases and the J segment 4 bases; nucleotides outside the gene matches: 5. This CDR3 contains 15 residues. The CDR3 protein is CAWSVPGQGNQPQHF. The CDR3 nucleotides are TGTGCCTGGAGTGTACCCGGACAGGGAAATCAGCCCCAGCATTTT.

The chain combines TRBV6-5 with TRBJ2-5, with 15 nucleotides matching TRBD2. J lost 4 bases, V lost 8 bases, and 5 bases had no gene match. Germline CDR1 is MNHEY and CDR2 is SVGAGI. The CDR3 extends over 15 amino acids. The CDR3 nucleotides are TGTGCCAGCGCGGGACTAGCGGGAGGAGGAGAGACCCAGTACTTC. Its translation is CASAGLAGGGETQYF.

The J gene is TRBJ2-3, the V gene TRBV11-3; possible D gene TRBD2, 6 bases. V shed 2 bases and J shed 0 bases, with 9 bases lying between them. This CDR3 has 15 residues. The V gene's germline CDR1 is SGHNT and CDR2 YENEEA. The CDR3 region is CASSLNSGSTDTQYF. The CDR3 nucleotides read TGTGCCAGCAGCTTAAATAGCGGTAGCACAGATACGCAGTATTTT.